This TCR beta chain was documented in a study of circulating and synovial CD4+ cells in juvenile arthritis. Whole-study results and caveats: T cell genome counts differed by at least an order of magnitude between CPL and CD4 samples. Measured synovium overlap likely understates the true shared repertoire. Diversity here was lower than in bulk blood CD4 cells.

A remark on this clone: The antigen is not known.

Trimming removed 1 base at V and 5 bases at J, with 6 bases between. The CDR3 runs 13 residues. CDR1 and CDR2 from the germline V gene are SEHNR and FQNEAQ (reference sequence). Method: immunoSEQ multiplex PCR; TCRdb's copy keeps in-frame clones and lacks some. The table includes over 30,000 clones, 85% to 95% detected once. Sequenced samples came from active juvenile idiopathic arthritis patients. This chain connects TRBV7-9 to TRBJ2-1, with unresolved D. The TCR sequence derives from a human donor with juvenile idiopathic arthritis. The sequenced sample consisted of CD4+ T cells from blood. This chain's CDR3 is CASSLETNNEQFF. The DNA for the CDR3 is TGTGCCAGCAGCTTAGAAACTAACAATGAGCAGTTCTTC.